This passage covers 13 T cell receptor beta chains from one sample sequenced in a study of blood T cell repertoires in COVID-19. Using immunoSEQ multiplex PCR, the repertoire was profiled, and TCRdb retains in-frame clones only, with some absent. Of 250,000 to 300,000 clones listed, more than 70% are singletons. The source material was peripheral blood. The receptors were gathered from a woman aged 40 to 50 who had recovered from COVID-19.

The chain links TRBV19 to TRBJ2-5; tentatively, D is TRBD1 (6 bases). The CDR3 has 13 residues. V was cut by 5 bases and J by 4 bases, with 11 bases left in between. CDR1 LNHDA and CDR2 SQIVND come from the germline V gene (reference sequence). CDR3 region: CASSPGQTETQYF. The CDR3, as DNA: TGTGCCAGTAGTCCCGGACAGACAGAGACCCAGTACTTC.

The V and J genes are TRBV27 and TRBJ2-7; D is uncertain. The CDR3 totals 15 residues. Germline-derived CDR1 and CDR2 are MNHEY and SMNVEV (reference sequence). V shed 2 bases and J shed 0 bases, with 11 bases lying between them. The chain's CDR3 is CASSLRRPSSYEQYF. In DNA form, the CDR3 reads TGTGCCAGCAGTTTAAGGCGACCTAGCTCCTACGAGCAGTACTTC.

The V gene is TRBV5-1, the J gene TRBJ1-1, with a weak D call TRBD1 (5 bases). The V end was cut by 4 bases, the J end by 5 bases, with 18 bases between. Germline lookup yields CDR1 SGHRS and CDR2 YFSETQ. The CDR3 spans 15 residues. The DNA of the CDR3 is TGCGCCAGCAGCCCGGGGGAGGGGAAGAGGACTGAAGCTTTCTTT. It yields the protein CASSPGEGKRTEAFF. The complete variable domain, with remaining parts taken from reference TRBV5-1 and TRBJ1-1, reads KAGVTQTPRYLIKTRGQQVTLSCSPISGHRSVSWYQQTPGQGLQFLFEYFSETQRNKGNFPGRFSGRQFSNSRSEMNVSTLELGDSALYLCASSPGEGKRTEAFFGQGTRLTVV.

This rearrangement joins TRBV6-5 to TRBJ2-2, with D perhaps matching TRBD2 (6 bases). V lost 7 bases and J lost 6, with 12 bases in between. From germline, CDR1 is MNHEY and CDR2 SVGAGI. The CDR3 is made up of 13 amino acids. In nucleotides, the CDR3 is TGTGCCAGCACCGGAGGGTGGTCCGGGGAGCTGTTTTTT. This sequence encodes CASTGGWSGELFF.

The J gene is TRBJ1-5, the V gene TRBV19; 7 bases are a match to TRBD1. V was clipped by 7 bases and J by 6 bases; unmatched bases: 12. CDR3 length equals 15 residues. Germline lookup yields CDR1 LNHDA and CDR2 SQIVND (reference sequence). The CDR3 loop reads CASNGDRASLQPQHF. Here the CDR3 DNA reads TGTGCCAGTAATGGTGACAGGGCGTCCCTTCAGCCCCAGCATTTT.

The genes are TRBV3-1 (or the pseudogene TRBV3-2) and TRBJ1-5, with D perhaps TRBD1 (5 bases). The CDR3 runs 14 residues. Between the trimmed V and J ends, which lost 1 base and 6 bases, there was a span of 10 bases. Per germline, CDR1 LGHDT and CDR2 YNNKEL (reference sequence). The CDR3 DNA reads TGTGCCAGCAGCCAAGGGGGCTGGGGTCAGCCCCAGCATTTT. Amino acid sequence: CASSQGGWGQPQHF.

The chain links TRBV7-8 to TRBJ1-1; D possibly corresponds to TRBD1 (6 bases). The CDR3 is made up of 15 amino acids. Germline V gene sequence: CDR1 SGHVS, CDR2 FQNEAQ. Deletions cut 5 bases from V and 2 bases from J, with 15 bases between. The CDR3 is CASSPRTDLNTEAFF. The CDR3 DNA reads as TGTGCCAGCAGCCCGCGGACAGATCTCAACACTGAAGCTTTCTTT.

The chain carries TRBV7-9 and TRBJ1-2, with TRBD1 identical over 12 bases. The V segment lost 5 bases and the J segment 8 bases; nucleotides outside the gene matches: 9. The CDR3 covers 15 residues. Germline loops: CDR1 SEHNR, CDR2 FQNEAQ (reference sequence). The CDR3 loop reads CASSVGTGGEGGYTF. The CDR3 nucleotides are TGTGCCAGCAGCGTCGGGACAGGGGGCGAGGGAGGCTACACCTTC.

The chain couples TRBV7-2 to TRBJ2-1; TRBD2 matches 8 bases. With V trimmed by 5 bases and J by 9 bases, 12 bases remained unmatched. There are 15 residues in the CDR3. Germline CDR1 SGHTA, CDR2 FQGNSA. CDR3 loop: CASSPPGLAGFEQFF. DNA of the CDR3: TGTGCCAGCAGCCCCCCGGGGCTAGCGGGTTTTGAGCAGTTCTTC.

The rearrangement uses TRBV7-3 and TRBJ2-6; D perhaps matches TRBD1 (6 bases). The V gene lost 5 bases and the J gene lost 0 bases, with 14 bases spanning the gap. CDR3 length: 17 residues. Germline CDR1 is SGHTA and CDR2 is FQGTGA. DNA for the CDR3: TGTGCCAGCAGCCCGAGGGGGATCAGCTCTGGGGCCAACGTCCTGACTTTC. It specifies CASSPRGISSGANVLTF.

The chain is built from TRBV5-1 and TRBJ2-3, with D possibly matching TRBD1 (5 bases). Germline CDR1 reads SGHRS; CDR2 reads YFSETQ. The CDR3 spans 17 residues. V was cut by 0 bases and J by 0 bases, with 14 bases left in between. The CDR3 region is CASSLAWGRTSTDTQYF. In DNA, the CDR3 is TGCGCCAGCAGCTTGGCCTGGGGCAGAACTAGCACAGATACGCAGTATTTT. The full variable domain, its missing parts supplied by reference TRBV5-1 and TRBJ2-3, is KAGVTQTPRYLIKTRGQQVTLSCSPISGHRSVSWYQQTPGQGLQFLFEYFSETQRNKGNFPGRFSGRQFSNSRSEMNVSTLELGDSALYLCASSLAWGRTSTDTQYFGPGTRLTVL.

The V gene is TRBV7-2, the J gene TRBJ2-6; 7 bases map to TRBD1. Trimming cost V 5 bases and J 3 bases; bases outside gene matches: 4. The CDR3 is made up of 15 amino acids. CDR1 is SGHTA, CDR2 FQGNSA, per germline. The CDR3 DNA is TGTGCCAGCAGCCTCAACAGGGGTGGGGCCAACGTCCTGACTTTC. This codes for CASSLNRGGANVLTF.

The chain employs TRBV18 and TRBJ2-5; TRBD2 matches at 15 bases. Looked up from germline, CDR1 is KGHSH and CDR2 is LQKENI. The ends lost 0 bases at V and 5 bases at J; junction bases unmatched: 4. The CDR3 is made up of 17 amino acids. The chain's CDR3 is CASSPPGLAGGLETQYF. The CDR3 nucleotides are TGTGCCAGCTCACCACCGGGACTAGCGGGAGGTTTGGAGACCCAGTACTTC.